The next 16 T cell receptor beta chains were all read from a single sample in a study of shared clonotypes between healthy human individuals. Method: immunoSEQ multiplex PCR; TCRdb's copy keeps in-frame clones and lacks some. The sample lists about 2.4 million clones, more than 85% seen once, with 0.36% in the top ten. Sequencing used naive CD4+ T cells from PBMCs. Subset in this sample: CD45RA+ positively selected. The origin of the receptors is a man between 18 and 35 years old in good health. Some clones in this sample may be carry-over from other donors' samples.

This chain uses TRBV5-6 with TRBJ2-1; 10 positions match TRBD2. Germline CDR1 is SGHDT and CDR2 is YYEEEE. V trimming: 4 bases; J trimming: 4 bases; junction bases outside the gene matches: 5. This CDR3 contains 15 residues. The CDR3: CASSPGLATYNEQFF. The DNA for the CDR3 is TGTGCCAGCAGCCCGGGACTAGCGACATACAATGAGCAGTTCTTC.

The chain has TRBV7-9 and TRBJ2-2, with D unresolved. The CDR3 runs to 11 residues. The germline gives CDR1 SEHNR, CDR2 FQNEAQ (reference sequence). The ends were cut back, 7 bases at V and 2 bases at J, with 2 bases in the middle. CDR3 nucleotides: TGTGCCAGCAAAAACACCGGGGAGCTGTTTTTT. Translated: CASKNTGELFF. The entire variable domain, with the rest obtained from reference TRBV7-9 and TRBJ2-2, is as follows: DTGVSQNPRHKITKRGQNVTFRCDPISEHNRLYWYRQTLGQGPEFLTYFQNEAQLEKSRLLSDRFSAERPKGSFSTLEIQRTEQGDSAMYLCASKNTGELFFGEGSRLTVL.

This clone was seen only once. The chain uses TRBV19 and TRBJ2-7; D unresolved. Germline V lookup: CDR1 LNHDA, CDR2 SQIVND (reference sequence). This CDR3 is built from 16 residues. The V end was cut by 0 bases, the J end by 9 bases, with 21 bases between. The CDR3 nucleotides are TGTGCCAGTAGTATAGATCATGGCCGTTCCCCGGTGGGGCAGTACTTC. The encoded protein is CASSIDHGRSPVGQYF.

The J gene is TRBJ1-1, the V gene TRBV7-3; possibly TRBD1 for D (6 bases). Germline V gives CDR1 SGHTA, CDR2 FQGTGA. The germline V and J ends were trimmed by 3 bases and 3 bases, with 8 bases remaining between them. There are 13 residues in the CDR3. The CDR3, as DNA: TGTGCCAGCAGCTTTGAGGGGGACACTGAAGCTTTCTTT. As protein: CASSFEGDTEAFF. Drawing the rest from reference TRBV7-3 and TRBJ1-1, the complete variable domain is GAGVSQTPSNKVTEKGKYVELRCDPISGHTALYWYRQSLGQGPEFLIYFQGTGAADDSGLPNDRFFAVRPEGSVSTLKIQRTERGDSAVYLCASSFEGDTEAFFGQGTRLTVV.

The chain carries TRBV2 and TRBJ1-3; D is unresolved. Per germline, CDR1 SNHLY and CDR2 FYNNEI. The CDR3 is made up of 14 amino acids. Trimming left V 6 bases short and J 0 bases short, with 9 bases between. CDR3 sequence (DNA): TGTGCCAGCAGACCGGACTCCTCTGGAAACACCATATATTTT. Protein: CASRPDSSGNTIYF.

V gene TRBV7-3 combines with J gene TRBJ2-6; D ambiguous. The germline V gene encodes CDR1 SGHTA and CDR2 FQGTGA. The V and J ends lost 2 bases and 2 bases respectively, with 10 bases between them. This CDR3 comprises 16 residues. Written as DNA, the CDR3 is TGTGCCAGCAGCTTAGGTCCGGACCCTGGGGCCAACGTCCTGACTTTC. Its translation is CASSLGPDPGANVLTF.

The CDR3 region has the DNA TGCGCCAGCAGCTTTAGCTTGATGGGCGGGACGAACACCGGGGAGCTGTTTTTT. This gives the protein CASSFSLMGGTNTGELFF. The V gene is TRBV4-1, the J gene TRBJ2-2, with a tentative D call TRBD2 (6 bases). CDR3 length: 18 amino acids. V gave up 5 bases and J gave up 0 bases, with 19 bases separating them. Germline V gene sequence: CDR1 MGHRA, CDR2 YSYEKL.

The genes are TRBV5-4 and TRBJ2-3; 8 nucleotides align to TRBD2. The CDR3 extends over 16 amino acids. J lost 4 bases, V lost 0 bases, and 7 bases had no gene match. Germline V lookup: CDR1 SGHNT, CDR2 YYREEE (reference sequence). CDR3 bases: TGTGCCAGCAGCTTGGATATAGCGGGAACCGCAGATACGCAGTATTTT. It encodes CASSLDIAGTADTQYF. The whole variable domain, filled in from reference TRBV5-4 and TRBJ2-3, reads ETGVTQSPTHLIKTRGQQVTLRCSSQSGHNTVSWYQQALGQGPQFIFQYYREEENGRGNFPPRFSGLQFPNYSSELNVNALELDDSALYLCASSLDIAGTADTQYFGPGTRLTVL.

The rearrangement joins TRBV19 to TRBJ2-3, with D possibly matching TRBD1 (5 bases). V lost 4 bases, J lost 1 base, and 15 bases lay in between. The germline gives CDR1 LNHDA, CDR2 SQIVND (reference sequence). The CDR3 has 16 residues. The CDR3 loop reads CASSSLQGTRTDTQYF. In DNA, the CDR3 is TGTGCCAGTAGTAGTTTGCAGGGAACCCGCACAGATACGCAGTATTTT.

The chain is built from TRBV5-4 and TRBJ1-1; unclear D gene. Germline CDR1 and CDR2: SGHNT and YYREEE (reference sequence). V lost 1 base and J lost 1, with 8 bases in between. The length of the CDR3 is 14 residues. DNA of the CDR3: TGTGCCAGCAGCTTGTACGTCGGGAACACTGAAGCTTTCTTT. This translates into CASSLYVGNTEAFF.

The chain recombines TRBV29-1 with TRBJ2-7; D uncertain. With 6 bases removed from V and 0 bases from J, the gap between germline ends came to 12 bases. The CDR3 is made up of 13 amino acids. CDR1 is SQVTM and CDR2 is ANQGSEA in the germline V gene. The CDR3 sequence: CSVVTRVSYEQYF. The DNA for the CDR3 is TGCAGCGTGGTTACAAGGGTCTCCTACGAGCAGTACTTC.

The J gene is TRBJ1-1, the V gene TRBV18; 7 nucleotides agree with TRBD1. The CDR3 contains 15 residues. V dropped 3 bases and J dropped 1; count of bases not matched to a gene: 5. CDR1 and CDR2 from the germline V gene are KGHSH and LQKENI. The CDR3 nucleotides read TGTGCCAGCTCACCCTTCCGGACAGGGAACACTGAAGCTTTCTTT. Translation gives CASSPFRTGNTEAFF.

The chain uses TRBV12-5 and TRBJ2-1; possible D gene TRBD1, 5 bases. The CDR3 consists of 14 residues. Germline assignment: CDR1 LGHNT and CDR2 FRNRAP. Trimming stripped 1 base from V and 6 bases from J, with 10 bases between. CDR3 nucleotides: TGTGCTAGTGGTTTGGGATCGACAGTCAATGAGCAGTTCTTC. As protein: CASGLGSTVNEQFF. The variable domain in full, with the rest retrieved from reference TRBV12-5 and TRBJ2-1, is DARVTQTPRHKVTEMGQEVTMRCQPILGHNTVFWYRQTMMQGLELLAYFRNRAPLDDSGMPKDRFSAEMPDATLATLKIQPSEPRDSAVYFCASGLGSTVNEQFFGPGTRLTVL.

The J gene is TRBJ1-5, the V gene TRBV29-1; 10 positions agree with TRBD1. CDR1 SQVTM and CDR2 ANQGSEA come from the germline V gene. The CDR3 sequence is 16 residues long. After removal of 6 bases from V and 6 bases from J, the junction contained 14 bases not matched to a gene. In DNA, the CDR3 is TGCAGCGTCTCCTTCGGGGACAGGGGCCTCCCTCAGCCCCAGCATTTT. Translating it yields CSVSFGDRGLPQPQHF. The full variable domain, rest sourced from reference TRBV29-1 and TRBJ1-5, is SAVISQKPSRDICQRGTSLTIQCQVDSQVTMMFWYRQQPGQSLTLIATANQGSEATYESGFVIDKFPISRPNLTFSTLTVSNMSPEDSSIYLCSVSFGDRGLPQPQHFGDGTRLSIL.

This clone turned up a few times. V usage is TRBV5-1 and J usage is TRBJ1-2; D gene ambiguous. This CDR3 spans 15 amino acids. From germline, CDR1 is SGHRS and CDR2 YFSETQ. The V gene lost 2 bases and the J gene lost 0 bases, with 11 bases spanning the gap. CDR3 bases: TGCGCCAGCAGCTTCGAACCGGGAGCTAACTATGGCTACACCTTC. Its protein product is CASSFEPGANYGYTF.

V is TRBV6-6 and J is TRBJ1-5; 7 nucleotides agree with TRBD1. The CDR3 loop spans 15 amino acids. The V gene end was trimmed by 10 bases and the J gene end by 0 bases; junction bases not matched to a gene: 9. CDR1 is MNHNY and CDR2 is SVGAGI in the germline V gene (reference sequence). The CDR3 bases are TGTGCCACCCAACCGGGACAGAATAGCAATCAGCCCCAGCATTTT. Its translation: CATQPGQNSNQPQHF.